This TCR beta chain was sequenced in a study of T cell clones after liver transplantation. The overall study: Graft-donor-reactive sequences were compared with third-party-reactive TCRbeta sequences from pre-transplant mixed lymphocyte reactions. Study results and caveats: Graft donor-reactive T cells possibly entered the graft instead of undergoing deletion. Low donor cell numbers restricted donor-reactive repertoire measurement in two subjects.

Sequencing used immunoSEQ multiplex PCR; TCRdb keeps in-frame clones, though not all of them. The sample has approximately 70,000 clones; about 85% are singletons. This clone was seen more than once but under ten times. The antigen is undetermined. Germline CDR1 reads SGDLS; CDR2 reads YYNGEE. Trimming cost V 3 bases and J 4 bases, with 13 bases left between them. This CDR3 is 14 amino acids long. The TCR originated in a human patient who received a liver transplant. Some of these T cells may belong to the graft donor. The specimen was CD4+ T cells from blood, collected around 50 months after liver transplant. The chain recombines TRBV9 with TRBJ1-1; D is unresolved. The CDR3 DNA is TGTGCCAGCAGCGCCCAAACTCTCGGCACTGAAGCTTTCTTT. It yields the protein CASSAQTLGTEAFF.